Sequencing of this TCR beta chain was carried out in a study of shared clonotypes between healthy human individuals (dated by TCRdb to the early 2020s). At the level of the whole study: A few men and a couple of women, aged 18 to 49 years, made up the cohort. For each donor, CD4 naive and CD4 memory were each given three plates, CD8 naive was given two plates, and CD8 memory was given one plate. Blood TCR repertoires of a handful of healthy adults were deeply sequenced to estimate repertoire size and the extent of clonotype sharing between individuals. To increase sequencing depth and limit assay-specific biases, TCR repertoire library preparation and sequencing were carried out by different laboratories using diverse techniques. Leukapheresis yielded between about 0.9 and 10 billion PBMCs per donor.

Results and caveats for the whole study, not just this receptor: Estimated clonotype richness was generally larger for naive than for memory subsets. Sharing across a few donors was observed for about 5% of naive CD4, under 4% of naive CD8, 2% to 2.5% of memory CD4, and 0.4% of memory CD8 clonotypes. Clonotypes shared by all four sorted-subset donors showed higher generation probabilities than non-shared clonotypes. Even with the large sequencing depth, rarefaction of the sorted-subset datasets indicated that sequencing was incomplete. Sampling was restricted to blood, and TCR repertoires in tissue are likely to differ from TCR repertoires in blood. Based on pairwise subsampling, the degree of clonotype sharing among donors was expected to be affected by sequencing depth. Because the study included a small number of donors, the genetic and exposure-history diversity represented was limited.

Looking up the germline V gene yields CDR1 MNHEY and CDR2 SVGAGI. The CDR3 measures 15 amino acids from cysteine to phenylalanine. The DNA shown is the 45-base CDR3, in frame from base 1. V and J are truncated by 3 bases and 8 bases respectively, leaving an intervening sequence of 19 bases. Using the deep immunoSEQ assay, TCR CDR3 regions were amplified from genomic DNA by multiplex PCR. Genomic DNA extracted from each cell subset was distributed evenly over all wells of several immunoSEQ 96-well plates, and each plate served as one replicate. For sorted subsets, each replicate PCR was loaded with 200 ng genomic DNA, equivalent to 32,000 or so T cell genomes. The purified libraries were quantified using a Qubit 3.0 fluorometer, sized with a Bioanalyzer 2100, and then quantified again using the KAPA Library Quantification kit. A separate single-read 150-cycle Illumina NextSeq 550 flow cell was used to sequence each immunoSEQ 96-well plate. The paper's data handling went like this. Because the immunoSEQ output held only junctional sequences and lacked quality scores, the filtering could not match the filtering applied to full-length reads. Sequences were annotated with PyIR, a Python wrapper for IgBLAST v1.9, using IMGT germline references to assign V/J genes and CDR3. Any read was removed if the V/J assignment was weak (E-value above 1e-6), the CDR3 was missing, or the read contained stop codons, out-of-frame junctions, or ambiguous translated residues. V3J clonotypes were defined as sequences sharing an identical inferred V gene, J gene, and CDR3 amino acid sequence. The percentage overlap between two repertoires was calculated by dividing the number of shared unique clonotypes by the size of the smaller repertoire. Three approaches were used to assess repertoire richness: RTK rarefaction, the Chao1 estimator, and Recon v2.1 estimates of unobserved clonotypes. Generation probabilities for all TCRbeta clonotypes obtained by the gDNA method from four donors were computed using OLGA. TCRdb took this table from immuneACCESS and kept in-frame rearrangements with V and J called. Such tables lack part of the clones; where checked against another copy, unresolved V genes explain under half of the gap, and the rest is unexplained. From that table come the V and J calls and clone size; the DNA was used to work out D and trimming. Here the sample has some 240,000 clones; 50% to 75% occur a single time. Clones ranked in the top ten supply roughly 10% of the sample.

The sample holds one count of this clone. No cognate antigen has been identified for it. Base qualities were left out, and no much larger clone turns up one base away. The donors were healthy, HIV-negative adults with no recently reported acute infections or vaccinations. Every donor was a Caucasian adult residing in Nashville, Tennessee, USA. Magnetic negative selection was used to enrich CD4+ T cells, after which naive cells were positively selected on CD45RA and the negative fraction became the memory subset. Blood was collected by leukapheresis, and PBMCs were isolated by Ficoll-Histopaque density gradient centrifugation and then cryopreserved in liquid nitrogen vapor phase. Analytical flow cytometry was used to check the purity and quantity of every magnetically sorted T cell population. From each sorted fraction, genomic DNA was isolated and quantified by UV absorbance on a Nanodrop 2000c.

Sequenced material: memory CD4+ T cells sorted from blood. The sample's cell subset or site label is to be understood as: CD45RA-negative fraction. The sequence came from a man aged 25-45 years in good health. The rearranged chain carries TRBV6-5 and TRBJ1-2; TRBD1 is perhaps the D gene, given 6 matching bases. The DNA is as follows: TGTGCCAGCAGTTATTCCATAGGGGGGGTTGGCGGCTACACCTTC. The translation is CASSYSIGGVGGYTF.